What follows describes a single T cell receptor (beta chain). This clone was detected only once. Its antigen is not yet known. No much larger clone exists at a distance of one base, and base qualities are not known. Other DNA sequences of this sample code for an identical CDR3. The sample comes from a study of shared clonotypes between healthy human individuals (dated by TCRdb to the early 2020s). General notes on the study: Two women and a few men aged 18 to 49 years were included in the cohort. Per donor, three plates each were used for CD4 naive and CD4 memory, two for CD8 naive, and one for CD8 memory. To estimate repertoire size and how much clonotypes are shared between individuals, the study performed deep sequencing of blood TCR repertoires from 4 to 6 healthy adults. Different laboratories and diverse techniques were used to prepare libraries and sequence TCR repertoires, to increase sequencing depth and limit assay-specific biases. Per donor, leukapheresis produced somewhere between about 0.9 and 10 billion PBMCs. Findings and caveats that apply to the study as a whole: Approximately 4.8% of naive CD4, around 4% of naive CD8, approximately 2.2% of memory CD4, and about 0.4% of memory CD8 clonotypes were shared across a few donors. Based on pairwise subsampling, the degree of clonotype sharing among donors was expected to be affected by sequencing depth. The small number of donors limited the genetic and exposure-history diversity represented. Incomplete sequencing was indicated by rarefaction of sorted-subset datasets, despite the large sequencing depth. Naive subsets generally had larger estimated clonotype richness than memory subsets. Clonotypes shared by all four sorted-subset donors showed higher generation probabilities than non-shared clonotypes. Only blood was sampled, and tissue TCR repertoires likely differ from those in blood.

CD8 naive samples were obtained by positive selection for CCR7 among CD45RO-negative cells, yielding a CD45RA+CCR7+ population from which TemRA cells were excluded. The donors were healthy, HIV-negative adults who had no recently reported acute infections or vaccinations. All donors were Caucasian adults living in Nashville, Tennessee, USA. After blood collection by leukapheresis, PBMCs were isolated using Ficoll-Histopaque density gradient centrifugation and then cryopreserved in the vapor phase of liquid nitrogen. Purity and quantity of every magnetically sorted T cell population were checked by analytical flow cytometry. Genomic DNA was isolated from each sorted fraction and quantified by UV absorbance on a Nanodrop 2000c. V gives up 6 bases and J gives up 1 base, and the segment between their germline ends measures 10 bases. The germline V gene (reference sequence) gives CDR1 as MNHEY and CDR2 as SMNVEV. CDR3 length: 13 amino acids, cysteine to phenylalanine. Only the CDR3 DNA is retained, 39 bases long and in frame from the first base.

Using the deep immunoSEQ assay, TCR CDR3 regions were amplified from genomic DNA by multiplex PCR. Extracted genomic DNA from each cell subset was spread evenly across all wells of several immunoSEQ 96-well plates, with each plate serving as a replicate. For sorted subsets, 200 ng of genomic DNA, equivalent to roughly 30,000 T cell genomes, went into each replicate PCR. Purified libraries were measured with a Qubit 3.0 fluorometer, size-checked on a Bioanalyzer 2100, and measured again with the KAPA Library Quantification kit. Every immunoSEQ 96-well plate was sequenced on a dedicated single-read 150-cycle Illumina NextSeq 550 flow cell. For the original study's pipeline: The immunoSEQ output contained only junctional sequences without quality scores, so filtering could not match that applied to full-length reads. Sequences were annotated with PyIR, a Python wrapper for IgBLAST v1.9, using IMGT germline references to assign V/J genes and CDR3. Reads with weak V/J assignments (E-value above 1e-6), missing CDR3, stop codons, out-of-frame junctions, or ambiguous translated residues were removed. V3J clonotypes were defined as sequences sharing the same inferred V gene, J gene, and CDR3 amino acid sequence. To compute the percentage overlap between repertoires, the number of shared unique clonotypes was divided by the size of the smaller repertoire. Repertoire richness was assessed with RTK rarefaction, the Chao1 estimator, and Recon v2.1 estimates of unobserved clonotypes. OLGA was used to compute generation probabilities for all TCRbeta clonotypes that the gDNA method yielded from four donors. In TCRdb, the immuneACCESS table is reduced to in-frame sequences with V and J assigned. These tables do not hold every clone; where another copy was compared, an unresolved V gene accounts for under half, and the others remain unexplained. V and J calls and clone size are as listed in that table; D and trimming were resolved from the DNA. The sample table records hundreds of thousands of clones; over 90% of these occur just once. Around 24% of the sample lies in the top ten.

The receptor's source is a man aged 25 to 45 in good health. The sample consisted of naive CD8+ T cells sorted from blood. The sample's cell subset or site label is to be understood as: CD45RA+CCR7+. The sequence is built from TRBV27 and TRBJ2-7; too little of a D gene remains to name it. The CDR3 in this case is CASSLGRSYEQYF. The sequence in DNA is TGTGCCAGCAGCCTCGGACGGTCCTACGAGCAGTACTTC.